The 14 T cell receptor beta chains listed next were all sequenced from one sample in a study of post-analysis software for immune sequencing data. Their cognate antigens are unknown. Study-level findings and limits: About 5 TRBV segments were significantly more frequent in patients than in controls. TRBV5-6, TRBV5-1 and TRBV20-1 were among these segments.

Unique molecular identifiers featured in each of the TCR beta cDNA libraries. TCRdb reprocessed the PCR reads with MiXCR, giving one entry per CDR3 protein. The repertoire consists of hundreds of thousands of distinct CDR3 sequences, with 25% to 30% occurring once and the leading ten covering around 0.55%. Sequencing input: blood. The receptor source for this set is a girl aged 5-17 years with multiple sclerosis.

This rearrangement joins TRBV12-3 or TRBV12-4 to TRBJ2-1; TRBD1 matches at 9 bases. The ends lost 4 bases at V and 6 bases at J; junction bases unmatched: 7. CDR3 length: 15 amino acids. CDR3 in DNA: TGTGCCAGCAGTTCGGGACAGGGAGTGGTCAATGAGCAGTTCTTC. It codes for CASSSGQGVVNEQFF.

This clonotype was recorded at least ten times. V and J are TRBV7-9 and TRBJ2-7; D is unresolved. Trimming took 5 bases from V and 2 from J, leaving 4 bases between them. The CDR3 consists of 11 residues. CDR1 is SEHNR, CDR2 FQNEAQ, per germline (reference sequence). CDR3 nucleotides: TGTGCCAGCAGCACTCCCTACGAGCAGTACTTC. Protein: CASSTPYEQYF.

In this sample, this clonotype turned up a few times. The chain couples TRBV6-1 to TRBJ1-4; TRBD1 might be the D (5 bases). V was trimmed by 6 bases and J by 1 base, leaving 18 bases between them. The CDR3 is 17 residues long. Germline V gives CDR1 MNHNS, CDR2 SASEGT. CDR3 coding DNA: TGTGCCAGCAGGTCAGCGGGGCGGCCCGAAACTAATGAAAAACTGTTTTTT. Its translation: CASRSAGRPETNEKLFF.

On this clonotype: One junction end does not reproduce the germline sequence, and a read error may be involved. Here the CDR3 DNA reads TGTGCCAGCAGGCCACCAGGGCCCAATAGCAATCAGCCCCGGCATTTT. Protein product: CASRPPGPNSNQPRHF. The gene calls are TRBV28 and TRBJ1-5; maybe TRBD1 (5 bases). CDR1 and CDR2 (germline): MDHEN, SYDVKM. CDR3 size: 16 residues.

This clonotype has a handful of counts. The chain couples TRBV27 to TRBJ2-1; 13 nucleotides match TRBD2. Germline CDR1 and CDR2: MNHEY and SMNVEV (reference sequence). Trimming at V came to 8 bases and at J to 5 bases, leaving 0 bases not matched to a gene. This CDR3 is built from 13 residues. CDR3 nucleotides: TGTGCCAGCGGGACTAGCGGGAACAATGAGCAGTTCTTC. Translating gives CASGTSGNNEQFF.

At least ten counts were recorded for this clonotype. This chain joins TRBV20-1 and TRBJ2-4, with TRBD2 identical over 7 bases. CDR1 and CDR2 (germline): DFQATT, SNEGSKA (reference sequence). V was pared by 3 bases and J by 8 bases, with 7 bases of the junction left unmatched. The CDR3 has 13 amino acids. CDR3 protein: CSARRERKDIQYF. The CDR3 bases are TGCAGTGCTAGGCGGGAGCGTAAGGACATTCAGTACTTC.

This clonotype was recorded many times. V usage is TRBV9 and J usage is TRBJ2-5; 9 nucleotides match TRBD2. The CDR3 loop spans 14 amino acids. The V segment lost 4 bases and the J segment 1 base; nucleotides outside the gene matches: 2. Germline V CDR1 and CDR2: SGDLS, YYNGEE. In DNA, the CDR3 is TGTGCCAGCAGCTTAGCGGGGGCCCAAGAGACCCAGTACTTC. As protein: CASSLAGAQETQYF. The whole variable domain, filled in from reference TRBV9 and TRBJ2-5, reads DSGVTQTPKHLITATGQRVTLRCSPRSGDLSVYWYQQSLDQGLQFLIQYYNGEERAKGNILERFSAQQFPDLHSELNLSSLELGDSALYFCASSLAGAQETQYFGPGTRLLVL.

The chain recombines TRBV7-9 with TRBJ2-2; D assignment may be TRBD1 or TRBD2 (7 bases each). Germline V CDR1 and CDR2: SEHNR, FQNEAQ (reference sequence). Trimming left V 5 bases short and J 0 bases short, with 13 bases between. CDR3 length: 16 amino acids. In DNA form, the CDR3 reads TGTGCCAGCAGCGGGAGGGGGCCCCCGAACACCGGGGAGCTGTTTTTT. Its translation is CASSGRGPPNTGELFF.

The J gene is TRBJ2-1, the V gene TRBV20-1; the D is unclear. The CDR3 consists of 16 residues. In germline, CDR1 is DFQATT, CDR2 SNEGSKA (reference sequence). The V end was cut by 0 bases, the J end by 6 bases, with 18 bases between. The CDR3 region has the DNA TGCAGTGCTAGAGAGGGTAGTAGGCTAGTACGCAATGAGCAGTTCTTC. Translation: CSAREGSRLVRNEQFF.

This clonotype was observed a handful of times. The chain uses TRBV9 and TRBJ2-2; D call uncertain. The V end lost 1 base, the J end lost 7 bases, and 11 bases lay between the germline ends. The CDR3 is 14 amino acids. Germline V gives CDR1 SGDLS, CDR2 YYNGEE. CDR3 loop: CASSVHRMGGELFF. DNA for the CDR3: TGTGCCAGCAGCGTACATAGGATGGGCGGGGAGCTGTTTTTT.

The chain employs TRBV12-3 or TRBV12-4 and TRBJ2-1, with D possibly TRBD1 on 6 matching bases. V lost 4 bases and J lost 15, with 19 bases in between. The CDR3 has 13 amino acids. The CDR3 nucleotides read TGTGCCAGCAGTTCTTCACAGGGTCAATATGCGTTCTTC. It is translated as CASSSSQGQYAFF.

The chain links TRBV2 to TRBJ2-3, with TRBD2 matching over 7 bases. The J segment lost 6 bases and the V segment lost 6 bases, leaving 12 bases of the junction unmatched. The germline V gene encodes CDR1 SNHLY and CDR2 FYNNEI. This CDR3 contains 15 residues. CDR3 sequence reads: CASRRRDYNGDTQYF. The DNA of the CDR3 is TGTGCCAGCAGGAGGCGGGACTACAATGGGGATACGCAGTATTTT.

This clonotype was recorded only once. An end of the junction does not agree with germline; a read error may underlie this. The chain joins TRBV28 to TRBJ2-5; 11 positions agree with TRBD2. CDR3 length equals 14 residues. Per the germline V gene, CDR1 is MDHEN and CDR2 is SYDVKM. The DNA for the CDR3 is TGTGCCAGCAGTGTAGCGGGAGGGTTGGAGACCCGGTACTTC. Protein sequence: CASSVAGGLETRYF. The variable domain in full, completed from reference TRBV28 and TRBJ2-5, reads DVKVTQSSRYLVKRTGEKVFLECVQDMDHENMFWYRQDPGLGLRLIYFSYDVKMKEKGDIPEGYSVSREKKERFSLILESASTNQTSMYLCASSVAGGLETRYFGPGTRLLVL.

The V call is TRBV7-2, the J call TRBJ2-1; a possible D gene is TRBD2 (5 bases). The CDR3 has 16 residues. The germline gives CDR1 SGHTA, CDR2 FQGNSA. The V end was cut by 4 bases, the J end by 5 bases, with 18 bases between. CDR3 residues: CASSSDRGWRNNEQFF. DNA for the CDR3: TGTGCCAGCAGCTCAGATCGAGGGTGGCGCAACAATGAGCAGTTCTTC.